These 18 T cell receptor beta chains were all obtained from the same sample, sequenced in a study of T cells in Graves' hyperthyroidism and ophthalmopathy. Regions amplified from RNA transcripts were the TCR beta CDR3 regions. TCR CDR3 regions were first amplified by RT-PCR with HTBI primers. TCRdb re-called the multiplex PCR reads with MiXCR, one entry per CDR3 protein. The sample gives approximately 700,000 distinct CDR3 sequences, 40% to 55% of which show up once; more than 7% is in the top ten. The sequenced material came from peripheral blood or thyroid tissue (not recorded which). These receptors were obtained from an adult man with Graves' disease, either hyperthyroidism or ophthalmopathy (not recorded which).

This clonotype was counted many times. The chain uses TRBV20-1 and TRBJ1-2, with 11 bases aligning to TRBD1. The germline gives CDR1 DFQATT, CDR2 SNEGSKA (reference sequence). V shed 3 bases, J shed 6 bases, and the junction held 6 bases outside the gene matches. The CDR3 contains 14 residues. The CDR3 sequence is CSARPDRGRDGYTF. The CDR3 DNA sequence: TGCAGTGCTAGGCCGGACAGGGGGCGGGATGGCTACACCTTC.

CDR3 DNA sequence: TGCAGTGCCAGTAGTATCGCCAAGAACACTGAAGCTTTCTTT. This translates into CSASSIAKNTEAFF. The rearrangement joins TRBV20-1 to TRBJ1-1; D gene ambiguous. Looked up from germline, CDR1 is DFQATT and CDR2 is SNEGSKA (reference sequence). CDR3 length: 14 amino acids. V was pared by 6 bases and J by 1 base, with 15 bases between.

The sample holds a few counts of this clonotype. This could be a read error, since a much larger clone is one nucleotide away. The chain uses TRBV25-1 and TRBJ1-1; no firm D call. V was shortened by 1 base and J by 4 bases, with 4 bases between the two germline ends. This CDR3 is built from 12 residues. Germline V lookup: CDR1 MGHDK, CDR2 SYGVNS. The CDR3 here is CASSEWGTEAFF. CDR3 nucleotides: TGTGCCAGCAGTGAATGGGGCACTGAAGCTTTCTTT.

This chain connects TRBV10-2 to TRBJ1-2; 9 bases are shared with TRBD1. CDR1 is WSHSY and CDR2 is SAAADI in the germline V gene. Unmatched junction bases numbered 18, after V lost 11 bases and J lost 5 bases. The length of the CDR3 is 16 residues. The DNA of the CDR3 is TGCGCCGTACAGGGGGCTTCGGGGGACGTTAGATATGGCTACACCTTC. This gives the protein CAVQGASGDVRYGYTF.

On this clonotype: Since a much larger clone is just one base distant, this may be a read error. V usage is TRBV11-1 and J usage is TRBJ1-1; D uncertain. The V and J ends lost 6 bases and 2 bases respectively, with 16 bases between them. Germline values: CDR1 SGHAT, CDR2 FQDESV (reference sequence). This CDR3 is 15 amino acids long. The CDR3 coding sequence is TGTGCCAGCAGGCGCAAGCAAGGGTTTAACACTGAAGCTTTCTTT. This sequence encodes CASRRKQGFNTEAFF. Drawing the rest from reference TRBV11-1 and TRBJ1-1, the complete variable domain is EAEVAQSPRYKITEKSQAVAFWCDPISGHATLYWYRQILGQGPELLVQFQDESVVDDSQLPKDRFSAERLKGVDSTLKIQPAELGDSAMYLCASRRKQGFNTEAFFGQGTRLTVV.

This clonotype was seen a few times. The chain combines TRBV25-1 with TRBJ1-1, with TRBD1 matching 7 bases. The germline V gene encodes CDR1 MGHDK and CDR2 SYGVNS. The CDR3 consists of 14 residues. V was pared by 8 bases and J by 4 bases, with 10 bases of the junction left unmatched. In DNA, the CDR3 is TGTGCCAGCTCAGCCAGACAGGGTACCACTGAAGCTTTCTTT. Translated, it gives CASSARQGTTEAFF.

This clonotype was seen repeatedly, ten times or more. The V call is TRBV7-8, the J call TRBJ1-6; tentatively, D is TRBD1 (5 bases). The CDR3 contains 15 residues. The germline V gene encodes CDR1 SGHVS and CDR2 FQNEAQ. V was trimmed by 4 bases and J by 5 bases, leaving 12 bases between them. The CDR3 protein is CASSSERQNNSPLHF. The CDR3 nucleotides are TGTGCCAGCAGCTCGGAACGACAGAATAATTCACCCCTCCACTTT.

V usage is TRBV15 and J usage is TRBJ2-5, with a tentative D call TRBD1 (5 bases). The germline CDR1 and CDR2 sequences are LNHNV and YYDKDF (reference sequence). CDR3 size: 13 residues. V lost 1 base, J lost 4 bases, and 7 bases lay in between. This CDR3 is CATSRVQGETQYF. The DNA for the CDR3 is TGTGCCACCAGCAGAGTTCAGGGAGAGACCCAGTACTTC. Full variable domain (missing parts from reference TRBV15 and TRBJ2-5): DAMVIQNPRYQVTQFGKPVTLSCSQTLNHNVMYWYQQKSSQAPKLLFHYYDKDFNNEADTPDNFQSRRPNTSFCFLDIRSPGLGDTAMYLCATSRVQGETQYFGPGTRLLVL.

This clonotype was seen ten or more times. The chain employs TRBV7-9 and TRBJ1-2; 12 bases align to TRBD1. Germline V gene sequence: CDR1 SEHNR, CDR2 FQNEAQ (reference sequence). The CDR3 runs 16 residues. V lost 7 bases and J lost 8; bases outside the gene matches: 14. The CDR3 here is CASTSPPAGQGAGYTF. DNA of the CDR3: TGTGCCAGCACATCCCCGCCGGCGGGACAGGGGGCCGGCTACACCTTC.

This chain links TRBV6-1 with TRBJ1-1; TRBD1 is a possible D gene (5 bases). The CDR3 contains 14 residues. CDR1 and CDR2 from the germline V gene are MNHNS and SASEGT. V lost 7 bases, J lost 0 bases, and 12 bases lay in between. The CDR3 here is CASNLGAVNTEAFF. The CDR3 coding sequence is TGTGCCAGCAACCTAGGGGCGGTGAACACTGAAGCTTTCTTT.

The CDR3 nucleotides read TGTGCCAGTAGTGACAGGGGATTTGGAAACACCATATATTTT. Translating gives CASSDRGFGNTIYF. The chain carries TRBV19 and TRBJ1-3, with 8 bases matching TRBD1. Unmatched junction bases numbered 3, after V lost 5 bases and J lost 3 bases. CDR1 is LNHDA, CDR2 SQIVND, per germline (reference sequence). This CDR3 region has 14 residues.

In this sample, this clonotype turned up many times. V gene TRBV7-2 combines with J gene TRBJ1-5, with 9 bases that match TRBD1. CDR1 and CDR2 from the germline V gene are SGHTA and FQGNSA. This CDR3 is 15 amino acids long. The J segment lost 6 bases and the V segment lost 5 bases, leaving 8 bases of the junction unmatched. For the CDR3, the DNA is TGTGCCAGCAGCCCGGACAGGGGTAGGTTTCAGCCCCAGCATTTT. Amino acids: CASSPDRGRFQPQHF. Variable domain in full (rest from reference TRBV7-2 and TRBJ1-5): GAGVSQSPSNKVTEKGKDVELRCDPISGHTALYWYRQSLGQGLEFLIYFQGNSAPDKSGLPSDRFSAERTGGSVSTLTIQRTQQEDSAVYLCASSPDRGRFQPQHFGDGTRLSIL.

A remark on this clonotype: A read error may be the cause here, since a much bigger clone is one base away. This chain uses TRBV7-9 with TRBJ2-2; either TRBD1 or TRBD2 may supply D (5 bases each). Germline CDR1 and CDR2: SEHNR and FQNEAQ (reference sequence). The CDR3 spans 15 residues. The chain's CDR3 is CATSDSGRVTGALFF. The CDR3 coding sequence is TGTGCCACCAGTGATTCGGGACGGGTCACCGGGGCGCTGTTTTTT.

The rearrangement links TRBV5-2 to TRBJ1-3; TRBD1, the D gene given by the table, was not confirmed from the DNA. TRBV5-2 is deemed a pseudogene. This CDR3 has 15 amino acids. The CDR3 protein is CASNRDTTSGNTIYF. The CDR3 nucleotides read TGTGCCAGCAATCGGGACACCACCTCTGGAAACACCATATATTTT.

The rearrangement links TRBV24-1 to TRBJ2-7; possible D gene TRBD1, 5 bases. The V gene's germline CDR1 is KGHDR and CDR2 SFDVKD. This CDR3 is 12 amino acids long. The V gene lost 1 base and the J gene lost 8 bases, with 8 bases spanning the gap. This chain's CDR3 is CATSDFTGQQYF. The CDR3 region has the DNA TGTGCCACCAGTGATTTCACAGGCCAGCAGTACTTC.

The genes are TRBV24-1 and TRBJ2-5; perhaps TRBD1 as D (6 bases). Germline CDR1 KGHDR, CDR2 SFDVKD. Trimming shortened V by 7 bases and J by 9 bases, and 20 bases separated the two germline ends. This CDR3 is built from 14 residues. Here the CDR3 DNA reads TGTGCCACCAGCAACGCTAACAGGGATCAGCCCCAGTACTTC. It translates to CATSNANRDQPQYF.

In its sample, this clonotype was seen many times. The junction departs from germline at one end; a sequencing error may be responsible. The chain couples TRBV7-7 to TRBJ2-5; a weak D match, TRBD1 (6 bases). The CDR3 has 15 residues. Germline loops: CDR1 SSHAT, CDR2 FNYEAQ (reference sequence). The CDR3 reads CASSLQGTGSETQYF. The CDR3 DNA sequence: TGTGCTAGCAGCTTGCAGGGGACGGGGTCAGAGACCCAGTACTTC.

A remark on this clonotype: One end of the junction is discordant with germline, which a read error may explain. This chain uses TRBV5-1 with TRBJ2-7; 9 bases align to TRBD1. CDR3 length: 14 amino acids. CDR1 is SGHRS and CDR2 is YFSETQ in the germline V gene. The CDR3 spells CASSRGTGIYGQYF. The CDR3 DNA reads as TGCGCCAGCAGCCGCGGGACAGGGATCTACGGGCAGTACTTC.